This T cell receptor beta chain originates from a study of T cells in Graves' hyperthyroidism and ophthalmopathy. CDR3 length equals 12 residues. Germline V gene data show CDR1 as SGHRS and CDR2 as YFSETQ. Trimming removed 5 bases from V and 10 bases from J, with 15 bases in between. With regard to this clonotype: With a much larger clone just one base away, this may be a read error.

The source material, RNA transcripts, was used to amplify TCR beta CDR3 regions. HTBI primers were used for first-round RT-PCR of the TCR CDR3. TCRdb recomputed calls from the multiplex PCR reads with MiXCR, one row per CDR3 protein. Of 75,000 to 100,000 distinct CDR3 sequences listed, roughly 39% were seen once; the top ten hold roughly a tenth. The TCR was taken from a woman aged 25 to 45 with Graves' hyperthyroidism. Sequencing was performed on peripheral blood or thyroid tissue (not recorded which). The chain employs TRBV5-1 and TRBJ1-1; the D gene is possibly TRBD1 (5 bases). The CDR3: CASRATGVGAFF. The CDR3 DNA sequence: TGCGCCAGCAGGGCTACGGGGGTGGGAGCTTTCTTT. Filled out from reference TRBV5-1 and TRBJ1-1, the complete variable domain reads KAGVTQTPRYLIKTRGQQVTLSCSPISGHRSVSWYQQTPGQGLQFLFEYFSETQRNKGNFPGRFSGRQFSNSRSEMNVSTLELGDSALYLCASRATGVGAFFGQGTRLTVV.